This T cell receptor beta chain is drawn from a study of PD-L1 blockade in urothelial cancer. Overall study context: Intravenous atezolizumab, 1,200 mg every 3 weeks, was begun by patients in the mid-2010s. Blood analysis was done at 3 weeks (second dose) and 6 weeks after treatment began.

TCRdb's copy holds only in-frame clones and misses some; the assay was immunoSEQ multiplex PCR. Of around 79,000 clones listed, around 85% are singletons. Time point meaning: pretreatment peripheral blood. Germline lookup yields CDR1 LGHNA and CDR2 YNFKEQ. The ends lost 0 bases at V and 9 bases at J; junction bases unmatched: 8. The CDR3 covers 15 residues. The input for sequencing was PBMCs, taken around atezolizumab (anti-PD-L1) treatment. This chain links TRBV4-2 with TRBJ1-5, with 7 bases fitting TRBD1. This receptor was identified in a man in his forties with urothelial cancer. Written as DNA, the CDR3 is TGTGCCAGCAGCCAAGATGAACAGGGGATGTGGCCCCAGCATTTT. Residues: CASSQDEQGMWPQHF.